This is a list of T cell receptor beta chains from one sample in a study of early T cells in non-severe SARS-CoV-2 infection. One entry per CDR3 protein, called by TCRdb with MiXCR from the 5' RACE reads. The table shows 70,000 or so distinct CDR3 sequences, with 9.5% to 13% occurring only once. The material was whole blood, obtained at baseline. The receptors shown here come from an adult who was a healthcare worker with PCR-confirmed SARS-CoV-2 infection or an uninfected control (not recorded which). The CDR3 runs from the conserved cysteine through the conserved F or W. The D gene is left open where the match is weak. Clone size is stated in some rows and not others, as once, few, many or a class when expanded.

cdr3_aa cdr3_nt v_call clone_size j_call cdr3_length d_call
CAISESRGSTEAFF TGTGCCATCAGTGAGTCTCGGGGGAGCACTGAAGCTTTCTTT TRBV10-3 many TRBJ1-1 14 NA
CASSPPRDTQYF TGTGCCAGCAGTCCCCCTAGGGATACGCAGTATTTT TRBV12-3/TRBV12-4 many TRBJ2-3 12 NA
CASSSLGGSYNEQFF TGTGCCAGCAGCTCCTTGGGCGGGTCCTACAATGAGCAGTTCTTC TRBV7-3 NA TRBJ2-1 15 NA
CSANEGGAEAFF TGCAGTGCTAACGAGGGAGGCGCTGAAGCTTTCTTT TRBV20-1 few TRBJ1-1 12 NA
CASSPDRGGYEQYF TGTGCCAGCTCACCAGACAGGGGTGGGTACGAGCAGTACTTC TRBV18 few TRBJ2-7 14 TRBD1
CASSPDSPGYTF TGTGCCAGCAGCCCGGACAGTCCAGGCTACACCTTC TRBV5-4 many TRBJ1-2 12 NA
CASSREVTSTEAFF TGTGCCAGCAGCCGGGAAGTGACTTCTACTGAAGCTTTCTTT TRBV3-1 NA TRBJ1-1 14 NA
CASSQALAARTYNEQFF TGTGCCAGCAGCCAGGCCTTAGCGGCGAGAACCTACAATGAGCAGTTCTTC TRBV3-1 few TRBJ2-1 17 NA
CASSRRGPDEQYF TGTGCCAGCAGCCGAAGGGGGCCCGACGAGCAGTACTTC TRBV3-1 NA TRBJ2-7 13 TRBD1
CASSFFQGDTQYF TGTGCCAGCAGTTTTTTCCAGGGAGATACGCAGTATTTT TRBV28 few TRBJ2-3 13 NA
CASSLGGSLPQYF TGTGCCAGCAGCTTAGGCGGCAGCCTTCCCCAGTACTTC TRBV7-8 few TRBJ2-5 13 NA
CSVVVTVNEQFF TGCAGCGTTGTTGTGACAGTGAATGAGCAGTTCTTC TRBV29-1 NA TRBJ2-1 12 NA
CASSAGTVTDTQYF TGTGCCAGCAGTGCCGGGACTGTCACAGATACGCAGTATTTT TRBV2 NA TRBJ2-3 14 NA
CASSLAPTGPTDTQYF TGCGCCAGCAGCTTGGCCCCGACAGGACCCACAGATACGCAGTATTTT TRBV5-1 many TRBJ2-3 16 NA
CASSLIPGAGQETQYF TGTGCCAGCAGCTTAATTCCGGGGGCAGGTCAAGAGACCCAGTACTTC TRBV7-3 NA TRBJ2-5 16 NA
CASSRGQGVVGELFF TGTGCCAGCAGCCGGGGACAGGGGGTCGTCGGGGAGCTGTTTTTT TRBV7-8 NA TRBJ2-2 15 TRBD1
CASSPGDQHNSPLHF TGCGCCAGCAGCCCGGGGGACCAGCATAATTCACCCCTCCACTTT TRBV5-1 NA TRBJ1-6 15 NA
CASTGPGLASSYNEQFF TGTGCCAGCACCGGACCGGGACTAGCTTCCTCCTACAATGAGCAGTTCTTC TRBV12-3/TRBV12-4 few TRBJ2-1 17 TRBD2
CASSLQQGAGQPQHF TGCGCCAGCAGCCTACAACAGGGGGCTGGTCAGCCCCAGCATTTT TRBV4-1 many TRBJ1-5 15 TRBD1
CSVQDSYNEQFF TGCAGCGTACAGGATTCCTACAATGAGCAGTTCTTC TRBV29-1 NA TRBJ2-1 12 NA
CASSQRQGTYEQYF TGTGCCAGCAGCCAAAGACAGGGGACCTACGAGCAGTACTTC TRBV3-1 NA TRBJ2-7 14 TRBD1
CATKQGTYEQYF TGTGCCACCAAACAGGGAACCTACGAGCAGTACTTC TRBV6-5 few TRBJ2-7 12 NA
CASSLLTQAIVDEQYF TGTGCCAGCAGCTTGCTCACGCAGGCAATTGTCGACGAGCAGTACTTC TRBV5-6 few TRBJ2-7 16 NA
CASSLKGDQPQHF TGTGCCAGCAGTTTAAAGGGGGATCAGCCCCAGCATTTT TRBV12-3/TRBV12-4 few TRBJ1-5 13 NA
CASSYARTGGAYEQYF TGTGCCAGCAGTTACGCCCGGACAGGCGGAGCCTACGAGCAGTACTTC TRBV6-5 NA TRBJ2-7 16 TRBD1
CASSARDRESGELFF TGTGCCAGCAGCGCCCGGGACAGGGAGTCCGGGGAGCTGTTTTTT TRBV11-3 NA TRBJ2-2 15 TRBD1
CAISERGGAGENTEAFF TGTGCCATCAGTGAGCGGGGGGGCGCCGGGGAGAACACTGAAGCTTTCTTT TRBV10-3 NA TRBJ1-1 17 NA
CATSSEKGNQPQHF TGTGCCACCAGCAGTGAGAAGGGCAATCAGCCCCAGCATTTT TRBV15 NA TRBJ1-5 14 NA
CASNSLAGGGGEQFF TGCGCCAGCAACTCGCTAGCGGGGGGAGGCGGTGAGCAGTTCTTC TRBV5-1 NA TRBJ2-1 15 TRBD2
CASSSWDKAKYAFF TGTGCCAGCAGTTCCTGGGACAAAGCAAAGTACGCTTTCTTT TRBV12-3/TRBV12-4 few TRBJ1-1 14 NA
CASSPHGTARRGEKLFF TGTGCCAGCAGCCCACACGGGACAGCCCGGAGAGGCGAAAAACTGTTTTTT TRBV7-2 many TRBJ1-4 17 TRBD1
CASSFSPAPGYGYTF TGTGCCAGCAGCTTTAGCCCGGCCCCCGGCTATGGCTACACCTTC TRBV7-2 NA TRBJ1-2 15 NA
CASSPGQGNNQPQHF TGTGCCAGCAGCCCGGGACAGGGGAACAATCAGCCCCAGCATTTT TRBV12-3/TRBV12-4 few TRBJ1-5 15 TRBD1
CSVGRQGGKKLFF TGCAGCGTTGGGAGACAGGGGGGGAAAAAACTGTTTTTT TRBV29-1 many TRBJ1-4 13 TRBD1
CASSIVDRNSPLHF TGTGCCAGCAGCATCGTCGACAGAAATTCACCCCTCCACTTT TRBV7-2 few TRBJ1-6 14 NA
CASSAGTGGRHF TGTGCCAGCAGCGCGGGGACAGGCGGCAGACATTTT TRBV7-9 NA TRBJ1-5 12 TRBD1
CASSMGLAGTDTQYF TGTGCCAGCAGCATGGGACTAGCGGGCACAGATACGCAGTATTTT TRBV7-3 NA TRBJ2-3 15 TRBD2
CASSAATGPYEQYF TGTGCCAGCAGTGCCGCAACAGGTCCCTACGAGCAGTACTTC TRBV2 NA TRBJ2-7 14 NA
CASSPGTGVTIPPYEQYF TGTGCCAGCAGCCCCGGGACAGGGGTTACAATCCCACCCTACGAGCAGTACTTC TRBV7-9 many TRBJ2-7 18 TRBD1
CAWSTGTEASPLHF TGTGCCTGGAGCACCGGGACAGAGGCTTCACCCCTCCACTTT TRBV30 NA TRBJ1-6 14 TRBD1
CSVEDRGFLHF TGCAGCGTTGAGGACAGGGGTTTCCTCCACTTT TRBV29-1 few TRBJ1-6 11 TRBD1
CSVLGQGASGELFF TGCAGCGTCCTGGGACAGGGGGCAAGCGGGGAGCTGTTTTTT TRBV29-1 many TRBJ2-2 14 TRBD1
CSVTFSGGADTQYF TGCAGCGTCACTTTTAGCGGGGGGGCAGATACGCAGTATTTT TRBV29-1 NA TRBJ2-3 14 TRBD2
CSASLERIRANEQFF TGCAGTGCTAGTCTCGAGAGGATTAGGGCCAATGAGCAGTTCTTC TRBV20-1 NA TRBJ2-1 15 NA
CASSLGPGFGEQFF TGTGCCAGCAGCTTAGGACCGGGATTCGGTGAGCAGTTCTTC TRBV7-8 many TRBJ2-1 14 NA
CATKLSGTGGMNTEAFF TGTGCCACCAAACTTTCCGGGACAGGGGGTATGAACACTGAAGCTTTCTTT TRBV10-3 NA TRBJ1-1 17 TRBD1
CASSERWDRGSDTQYF TGTGCCAGCAGTGAACGCTGGGACAGGGGGTCAGATACGCAGTATTTT TRBV2 NA TRBJ2-3 16 TRBD1
CASSRFVVNSPLHF TGCGCCAGCAGCCGGTTCGTTGTCAATTCACCCCTCCACTTT TRBV5-1 few TRBJ1-6 14 NA
CASSLGTNYYEQYF TGTGCCAGCAGCTTAGGCACGAATTACTACGAGCAGTACTTC TRBV7-9 NA TRBJ2-7 14 NA
CASTTGTDDTGELFF TGTGCTTCCACAACCGGGACAGACGACACCGGGGAGCTGTTTTTT TRBV19 many TRBJ2-2 15 TRBD1
CASSPSTLAYEQYF TGTGCCAGCAGCCCCTCGACACTTGCCTACGAGCAGTACTTC TRBV9 NA TRBJ2-7 14 NA
CAISEWEQEANYGYTF TGTGCCATCAGTGAGTGGGAACAGGAAGCTAACTATGGCTACACCTTC TRBV10-3 once TRBJ1-2 16 NA
CASAAAISYEQYF TGCGCCAGCGCAGCGGCTATCTCCTACGAGCAGTACTTC TRBV10-2 NA TRBJ2-7 13 NA
CATSDPTNTGELFF TGTGCCACCAGTGACCCGACAAATACCGGGGAGCTGTTTTTT TRBV24-1 NA TRBJ2-2 14 NA
CASSVGQANTGELFF TGTGCCAGCAGCGTAGGGCAGGCGAACACCGGGGAGCTGTTTTTT TRBV9 many TRBJ2-2 15 NA
CASSSNDRDSPLHF TGTGCCAGCAGCTCGAACGACCGTGATTCACCCCTCCACTTT TRBV7-3 NA TRBJ1-6 14 NA
CASSQEGDYGYTF TGTGCCAGCAGCCAAGAAGGGGACTATGGCTACACCTTC TRBV3-1 NA TRBJ1-2 13 NA
CATSDPNTEAFF TGTGCCACCAGTGACCCGAACACTGAAGCTTTCTTT TRBV24-1 few TRBJ1-1 12 NA
CSARSASAVSGANVLTF TGCAGTGCTAGAAGCGCTAGCGCAGTCTCTGGGGCCAACGTCCTGACTTTC TRBV20-1 few TRBJ2-6 17 NA